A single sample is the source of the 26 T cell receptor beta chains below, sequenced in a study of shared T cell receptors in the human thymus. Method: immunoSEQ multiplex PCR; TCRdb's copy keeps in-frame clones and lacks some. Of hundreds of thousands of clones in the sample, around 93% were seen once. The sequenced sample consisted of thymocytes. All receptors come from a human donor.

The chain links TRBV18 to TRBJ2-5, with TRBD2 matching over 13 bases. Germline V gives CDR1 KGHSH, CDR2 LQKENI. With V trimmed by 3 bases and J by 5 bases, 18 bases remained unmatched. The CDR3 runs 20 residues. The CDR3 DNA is TGTGCCAGCTCACCTGTTCTAGGGACTAGCGGGAAGGTGGTGGTGGAGACCCAGTACTTC. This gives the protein CASSPVLGTSGKVVVETQYF.

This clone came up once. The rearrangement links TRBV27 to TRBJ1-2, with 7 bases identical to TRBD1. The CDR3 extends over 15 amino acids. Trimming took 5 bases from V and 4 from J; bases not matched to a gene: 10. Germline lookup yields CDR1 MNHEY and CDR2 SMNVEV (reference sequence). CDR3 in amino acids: CASSASWTGGYGYTF. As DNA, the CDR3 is TGTGCCAGCAGTGCTTCGTGGACAGGAGGCTATGGCTACACCTTC.

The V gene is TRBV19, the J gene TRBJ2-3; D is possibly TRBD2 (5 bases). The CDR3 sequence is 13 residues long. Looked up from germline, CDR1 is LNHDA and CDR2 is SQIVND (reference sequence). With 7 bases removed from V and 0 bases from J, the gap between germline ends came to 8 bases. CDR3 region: CASNPGSTDTQYF. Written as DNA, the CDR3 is TGTGCCAGTAACCCGGGGAGCACAGATACGCAGTATTTT.

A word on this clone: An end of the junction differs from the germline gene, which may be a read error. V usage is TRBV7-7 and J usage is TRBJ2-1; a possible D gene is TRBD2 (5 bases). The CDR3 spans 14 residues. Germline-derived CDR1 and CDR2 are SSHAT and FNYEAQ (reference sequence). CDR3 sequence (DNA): TGTGCTAGCAGCTCCTCAGTGAGCGGCCTCGTCAGGTTCTTC. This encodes CASSSSVSGLVRFF.

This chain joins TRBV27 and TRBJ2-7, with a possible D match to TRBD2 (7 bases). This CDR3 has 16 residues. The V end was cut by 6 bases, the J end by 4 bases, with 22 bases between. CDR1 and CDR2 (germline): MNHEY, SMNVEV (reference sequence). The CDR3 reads CASSRRGANKPYEQYF. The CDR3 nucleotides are TGTGCCAGCAGCCGCCGGGGGGCGAACAAGCCGTACGAGCAGTACTTC.

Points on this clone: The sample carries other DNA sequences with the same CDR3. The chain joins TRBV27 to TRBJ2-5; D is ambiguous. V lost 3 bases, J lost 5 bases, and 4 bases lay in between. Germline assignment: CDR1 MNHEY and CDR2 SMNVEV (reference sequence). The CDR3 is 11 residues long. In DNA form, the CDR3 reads TGTGCCAGCAGTTTCCGGGAGACCCAGTACTTC. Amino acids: CASSFRETQYF.

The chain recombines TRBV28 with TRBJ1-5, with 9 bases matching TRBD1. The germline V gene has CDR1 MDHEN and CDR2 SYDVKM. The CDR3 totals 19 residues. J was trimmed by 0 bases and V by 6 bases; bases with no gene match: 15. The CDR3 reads CASRFPPGQGPNSNQPQHF. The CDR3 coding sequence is TGTGCCAGCAGGTTTCCGCCGGGACAGGGTCCCAATAGCAATCAGCCCCAGCATTTT.

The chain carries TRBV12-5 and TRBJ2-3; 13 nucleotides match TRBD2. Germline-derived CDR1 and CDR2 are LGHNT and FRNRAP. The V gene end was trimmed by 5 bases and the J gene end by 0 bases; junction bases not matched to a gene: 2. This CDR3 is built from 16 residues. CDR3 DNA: TGTGCTAGTGGTCCGGGACTAGCGGGGAGCACAGATACGCAGTATTTT. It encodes CASGPGLAGSTDTQYF. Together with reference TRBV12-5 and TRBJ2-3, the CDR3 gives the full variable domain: DARVTQTPRHKVTEMGQEVTMRCQPILGHNTVFWYRQTMMQGLELLAYFRNRAPLDDSGMPKDRFSAEMPDATLATLKIQPSEPRDSAVYFCASGPGLAGSTDTQYFGPGTRLTVL.

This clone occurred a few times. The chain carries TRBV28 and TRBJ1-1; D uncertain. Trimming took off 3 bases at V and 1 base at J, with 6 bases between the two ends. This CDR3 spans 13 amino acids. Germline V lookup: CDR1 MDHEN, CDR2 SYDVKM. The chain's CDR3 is CASSFGSNTEAFF. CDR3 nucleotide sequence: TGTGCCAGCAGTTTTGGCTCGAACACTGAAGCTTTCTTT.

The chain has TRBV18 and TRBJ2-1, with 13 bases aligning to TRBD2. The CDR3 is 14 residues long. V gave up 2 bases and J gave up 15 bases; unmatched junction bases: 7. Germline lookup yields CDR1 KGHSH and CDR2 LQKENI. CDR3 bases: TGTGCCAGCTCACCAGGAGGACTAGCGGGAGAACCGTTCTTC. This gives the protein CASSPGGLAGEPFF.

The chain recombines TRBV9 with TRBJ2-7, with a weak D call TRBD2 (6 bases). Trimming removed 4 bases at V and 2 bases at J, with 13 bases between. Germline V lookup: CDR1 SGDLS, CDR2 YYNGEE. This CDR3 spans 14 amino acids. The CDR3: CASSPRDWTYEQYF. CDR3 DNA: TGTGCCAGCAGCCCCCGGGACTGGACCTACGAGCAGTACTTC.

CDR3 sequence reads: CASSKLQRSYEQYF. The CDR3 DNA reads as TGCGCCAGCAGCAAACTACAGCGGTCCTACGAGCAGTACTTC. V usage is TRBV5-1 and J usage is TRBJ2-7; D possibly corresponds to TRBD2 (5 bases). Trimming cost V 4 bases and J 1 base, with 12 bases left between them. This CDR3 contains 14 residues. The germline V gene encodes CDR1 SGHRS and CDR2 YFSETQ.

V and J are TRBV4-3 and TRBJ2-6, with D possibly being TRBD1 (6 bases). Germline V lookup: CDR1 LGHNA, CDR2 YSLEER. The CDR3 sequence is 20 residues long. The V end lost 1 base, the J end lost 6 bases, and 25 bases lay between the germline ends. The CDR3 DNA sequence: TGCGCCAGCAGCCAAGCCCTCAGGAGGACAGCCTCCCGCGTGGCCAACGTCCTGACTTTC. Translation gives CASSQALRRTASRVANVLTF.

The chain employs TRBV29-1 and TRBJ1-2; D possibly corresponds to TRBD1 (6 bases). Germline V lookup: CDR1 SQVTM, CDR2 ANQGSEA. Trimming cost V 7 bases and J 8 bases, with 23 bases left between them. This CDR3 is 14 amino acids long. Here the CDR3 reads CSAPGTPTLGGYTF. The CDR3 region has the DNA TGCAGCGCCCCCGGGACACCTACCCTGGGGGGCTACACCTTC.

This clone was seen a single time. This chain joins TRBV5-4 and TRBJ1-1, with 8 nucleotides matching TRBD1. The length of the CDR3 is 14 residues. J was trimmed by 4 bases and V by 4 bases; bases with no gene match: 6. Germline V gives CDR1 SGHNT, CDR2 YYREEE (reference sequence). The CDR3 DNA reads TGTGCCAGCAGCCCTATTGACAGGGGCACTGAAGCTTTCTTT. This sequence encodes CASSPIDRGTEAFF. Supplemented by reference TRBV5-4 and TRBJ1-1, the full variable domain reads ETGVTQSPTHLIKTRGQQVTLRCSSQSGHNTVSWYQQALGQGPQFIFQYYREEENGRGNFPPRFSGLQFPNYSSELNVNALELDDSALYLCASSPIDRGTEAFFGQGTRLTVV.

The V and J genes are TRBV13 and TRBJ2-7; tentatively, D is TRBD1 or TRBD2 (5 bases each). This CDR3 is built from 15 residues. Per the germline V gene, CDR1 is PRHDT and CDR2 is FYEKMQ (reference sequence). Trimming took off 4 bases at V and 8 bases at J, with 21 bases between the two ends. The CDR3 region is CASSYQPGRLSKQYF. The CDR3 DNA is TGTGCCAGCAGCTACCAACCGGGACGGTTGTCGAAGCAGTACTTC.

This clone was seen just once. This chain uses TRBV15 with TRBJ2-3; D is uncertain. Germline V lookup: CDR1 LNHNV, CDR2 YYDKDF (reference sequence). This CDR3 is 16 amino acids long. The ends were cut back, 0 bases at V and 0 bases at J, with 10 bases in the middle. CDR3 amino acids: CATSRDRSISTDTQYF. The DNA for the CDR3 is TGTGCCACCAGCAGAGATCGGTCTATAAGCACAGATACGCAGTATTTT.

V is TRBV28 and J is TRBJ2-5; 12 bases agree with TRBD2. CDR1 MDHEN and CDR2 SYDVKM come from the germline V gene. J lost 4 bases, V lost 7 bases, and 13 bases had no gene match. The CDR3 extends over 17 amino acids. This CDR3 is CASTLGRLAGAGETQYF. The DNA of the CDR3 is TGTGCCAGCACCCTAGGGCGACTAGCGGGAGCGGGAGAGACCCAGTACTTC.

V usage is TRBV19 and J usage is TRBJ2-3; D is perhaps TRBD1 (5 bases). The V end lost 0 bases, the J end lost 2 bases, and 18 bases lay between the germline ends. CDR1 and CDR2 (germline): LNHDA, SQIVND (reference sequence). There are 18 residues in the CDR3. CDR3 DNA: TGTGCCAGTAGTATAGATCTAGGGGCTAGTTCAAACACAGATACGCAGTATTTT. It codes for CASSIDLGASSNTDTQYF.

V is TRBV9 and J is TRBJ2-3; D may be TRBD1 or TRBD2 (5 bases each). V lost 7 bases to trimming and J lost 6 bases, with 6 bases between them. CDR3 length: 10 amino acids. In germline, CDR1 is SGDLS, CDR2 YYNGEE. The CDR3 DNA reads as TGTGCCAGCGGGGGTGATACGCAGTATTTT. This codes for CASGGDTQYF.

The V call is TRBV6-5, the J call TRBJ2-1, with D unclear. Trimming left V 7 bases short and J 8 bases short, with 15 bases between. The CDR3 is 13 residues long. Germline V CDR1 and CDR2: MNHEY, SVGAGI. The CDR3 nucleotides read TGTGCCAGCACTCGAAAGGTCCGGGATGAGCAGTTCTTC. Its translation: CASTRKVRDEQFF.

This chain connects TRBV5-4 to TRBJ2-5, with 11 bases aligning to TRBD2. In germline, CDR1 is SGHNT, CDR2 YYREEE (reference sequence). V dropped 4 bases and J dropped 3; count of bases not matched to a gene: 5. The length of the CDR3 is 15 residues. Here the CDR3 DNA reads TGTGCCAGCAGCAAACCGGGACTAGCGGAAGAGACCCAGTACTTC. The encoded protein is CASSKPGLAEETQYF.

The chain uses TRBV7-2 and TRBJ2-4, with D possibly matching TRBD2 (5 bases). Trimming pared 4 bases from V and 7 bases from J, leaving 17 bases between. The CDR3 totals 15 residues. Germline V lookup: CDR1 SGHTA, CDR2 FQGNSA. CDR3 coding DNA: TGTGCCAGCAGCTCCCCGGGAAGTGGGGAGAACATTCAGTACTTC. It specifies CASSSPGSGENIQYF.

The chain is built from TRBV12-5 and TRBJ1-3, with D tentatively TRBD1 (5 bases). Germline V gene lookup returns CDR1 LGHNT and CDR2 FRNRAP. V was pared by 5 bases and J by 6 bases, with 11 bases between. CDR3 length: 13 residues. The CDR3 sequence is CASGLGAANTIYF. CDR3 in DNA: TGTGCTAGTGGTCTCGGGGCGGCAAACACCATATATTTT.

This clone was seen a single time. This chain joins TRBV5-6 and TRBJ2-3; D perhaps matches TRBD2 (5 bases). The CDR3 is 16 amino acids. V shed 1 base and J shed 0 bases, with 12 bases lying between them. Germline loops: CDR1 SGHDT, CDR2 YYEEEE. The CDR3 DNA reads TGTGCCAGCAGCTTGTACGGCGGGTCCAGCACAGATACGCAGTATTTT. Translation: CASSLYGGSSTDTQYF.

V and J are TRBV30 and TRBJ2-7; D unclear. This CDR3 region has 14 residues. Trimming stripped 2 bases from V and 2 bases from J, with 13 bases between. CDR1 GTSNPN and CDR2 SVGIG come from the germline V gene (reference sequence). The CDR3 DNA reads TGTGCCTGGAGTATAAGGGTGGAGCCCTACGAGCAGTACTTC. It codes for CAWSIRVEPYEQYF.